Below are 32 T cell receptor beta chains sequenced from a single sample in a study of monozygotic twins with inflammatory bowel disease. TCRdb re-called the 5' RACE reads, yielding one record per CDR3 amino acid sequence without DNA. This table holds more than 300,000 distinct CDR3 sequences. Sequencing was performed on blood. The source of these receptors is a human donor with ulcerative colitis or Crohn's disease, or a healthy co-twin of an affected twin (not recorded which).

The chain carries TRBV11-2 and TRBJ2-7; TCRdb selects TRBD1, and the lack of DNA leaves this call unchecked. The germline V gene encodes CDR1 SGHAT and CDR2 FQNNGV. CDR3 length: 13 residues. CDR3 protein: CASGRGGGYEQYF.

This chain connects TRBV3-1 to TRBJ1-2; the TCRdb D gene call, TRBD1, has no DNA to confirm it. There are 14 residues in the CDR3. Per germline, CDR1 LGHDT and CDR2 YNNKEL (reference sequence). The CDR3 reads CASSQLAGNYGYTF.

The J gene is TRBJ2-7, the V gene TRBV6-5. The CDR3 has 12 residues. Germline CDR1 and CDR2: MNHEY and SVGAGI. This chain's CDR3 is CASREAPYEQYF.

The J gene is TRBJ1-3, the V gene TRBV7-6; TCRdb selects TRBD1, and the lack of DNA leaves this call unchecked. CDR1 and CDR2 (germline): SGHVS, FNYEAQ. The CDR3 length is 16 residues. The CDR3: CASRKTPGQDGNTIYF.

The chain carries TRBV7-3 and TRBJ2-3; TCRdb's assignment of TRBD1 cannot be checked, as there is no DNA. In germline, CDR1 is SGHTA, CDR2 FQGTGA. The CDR3 covers 14 residues. The CDR3 protein is CASSLNGGPDTQYF. The whole variable domain, remainder taken from reference TRBV7-3 and TRBJ2-3, is GAGVSQTPSNKVTEKGKYVELRCDPISGHTALYWYRQSLGQGPEFLIYFQGTGAADDSGLPNDRFFAVRPEGSVSTLKIQRTERGDSAVYLCASSLNGGPDTQYFGPGTRLTVL.

The chain has TRBV6-5 and TRBJ1-2; the D call from TCRdb, TRBD1, cannot be confirmed without DNA. This CDR3 contains 15 residues. Germline values: CDR1 MNHEY, CDR2 SVGAGI. This chain's CDR3 is CASRSSGTGTNGYTF.

The genes are TRBV5-5 and TRBJ1-5; without DNA, the TCRdb call of TRBD1 cannot be checked. CDR1 and CDR2 from the germline V gene are SGHKS and YYEKEE (reference sequence). The CDR3 runs to 15 residues. The CDR3 here is CASSLWTGISRPQHF.

The rearrangement joins TRBV19 to TRBJ1-1. CDR3 length: 13 amino acids. Looked up from germline, CDR1 is LNHDA and CDR2 is SQIVND (reference sequence). The CDR3 reads CASTVTYNTEAFF.

The chain links TRBV7-2 to TRBJ1-2; checking the TCRdb D call of TRBD1 is not possible without DNA. Germline lookup yields CDR1 SGHTA and CDR2 FQGNSA. The CDR3 consists of 14 residues. CDR3 sequence reads: CASSLGGQDYGYTF.

V and J are TRBV30 and TRBJ2-2; the D gene TCRdb calls, TRBD2, cannot be checked with no DNA. Germline-derived CDR1 and CDR2 are GTSNPN and SVGIG (reference sequence). CDR3 length: 17 residues. CDR3 loop: CAWSRVAGGRNTGELFF.

CDR3: CASSPSGGRTDTQYF. This chain uses TRBV18 with TRBJ2-3; with no DNA, the TCRdb D assignment of TRBD1 cannot be verified. The CDR3 totals 15 residues. The germline gives CDR1 KGHSH, CDR2 LQKENI.

The rearrangement links TRBV15 to TRBJ1-2; TCRdb picks TRBD1, but there is no DNA to check that call. Germline CDR1 LNHNV, CDR2 YYDKDF (reference sequence). This CDR3 has 15 residues. The CDR3 protein is CATSRDQGTLYGYTF.

The chain uses TRBV3-1 and TRBJ1-4. CDR1 and CDR2 from the germline V gene are LGHDT and YNNKEL (reference sequence). This CDR3 region has 16 residues. CDR3 sequence: CASSQDQDYYNEKLFF.

The gene calls are TRBV7-6 and TRBJ2-5; TCRdb returns TRBD2, unconfirmable since there is no DNA. This CDR3 is 15 amino acids long. The V gene's germline CDR1 is SGHVS and CDR2 FNYEAQ. The CDR3 spells CASSWTSGFQETQYF.

This chain connects TRBV18 to TRBJ2-7. Germline CDR1 is KGHSH and CDR2 is LQKENI. There are 15 residues in the CDR3. The chain's CDR3 is CASSPPGTVRYEQYF.

The V gene is TRBV7-9, the J gene TRBJ2-3. This CDR3 region has 15 residues. Germline V gene lookup returns CDR1 SEHNR and CDR2 FQNEAQ (reference sequence). This CDR3 is CASSFLGFGPDTQYF.

The chain joins TRBV20-1 to TRBJ2-5. The CDR3 runs 13 residues. Germline CDR1 DFQATT, CDR2 SNEGSKA (reference sequence). CDR3: CSARDAILGTQYF.

The chain has TRBV6-5 and TRBJ2-7; checking the TCRdb D call of TRBD1 is not possible without DNA. CDR3 size: 17 residues. Germline CDR1 is MNHEY and CDR2 is SVGAGI. The chain's CDR3 is CASSYSRGAGGTYEQYF.

V and J are TRBV29-1 and TRBJ1-2. Germline V gene sequence: CDR1 SQVTM, CDR2 ANQGSEA. The CDR3 runs 11 residues. The CDR3 here is CSVVMYYGYTF.

The chain has TRBV7-9 and TRBJ1-1. The germline CDR1 and CDR2 sequences are SEHNR and FQNEAQ (reference sequence). The length of the CDR3 is 13 residues. The CDR3 here is CASSWGTNTEAFF.

V and J are TRBV19 and TRBJ2-2. The germline gives CDR1 LNHDA, CDR2 SQIVND (reference sequence). The CDR3 loop spans 12 amino acids. The CDR3: CASSTVPGELFF.

CDR3 residues: CASSLVFGTGDTGELFF. V and J are TRBV7-6 and TRBJ2-2; with no DNA, the TCRdb D assignment of TRBD1 cannot be verified. The CDR3 runs to 17 residues. Germline-derived CDR1 and CDR2 are SGHVS and FNYEAQ. The variable domain in full, completed from reference TRBV7-6 and TRBJ2-2, reads GAGVSQSPRYKVTKRGQDVALRCDPISGHVSLYWYRQALGQGPEFLTYFNYEAQQDKSGLPNDRFSAERPEGSISTLTIQRTEQRDSAMYRCASSLVFGTGDTGELFFGEGSRLTVL.

The V and J genes are TRBV7-2 and TRBJ2-3. From germline, CDR1 is SGHTA and CDR2 FQGNSA. The CDR3 consists of 14 residues. The CDR3 spells CASSHDWNTDTQYF.

The chain employs TRBV30 and TRBJ1-1. This CDR3 comprises 12 residues. Germline V gives CDR1 GTSNPN, CDR2 SVGIG (reference sequence). The CDR3 loop reads CAWKRVPTEAFF.

The CDR3 protein is CASRILAGAHHTQYF. The J gene is TRBJ2-3, the V gene TRBV27; TCRdb's D call, TRBD2, is unchecked because there is no DNA. CDR3 length: 15 amino acids. The germline CDR1 and CDR2 sequences are MNHEY and SMNVEV (reference sequence).

The chain has TRBV7-2 and TRBJ2-3; absent DNA, TCRdb's TRBD2 call cannot be checked. Germline loops: CDR1 SGHTA, CDR2 FQGNSA. The length of the CDR3 is 17 residues. CDR3 sequence: CASSLVGAGGGTDTQYF.

The chain joins TRBV20-1 to TRBJ2-1; no DNA is available, so the TRBD1 call from TCRdb remains unchecked. The CDR3 is 19 residues long. Germline CDR1 and CDR2: DFQATT and SNEGSKA (reference sequence). The CDR3: CSALTGGRGGVISYSEQFF.

The CDR3 loop reads CASSLGGENEKLFF. The rearrangement uses TRBV5-1 and TRBJ1-4; checking the TCRdb D call of TRBD1 is not possible without DNA. The CDR3 runs to 14 residues. Germline CDR1 is SGHRS and CDR2 is YFSETQ.

The V gene is TRBV3-1, the J gene TRBJ1-1. The CDR3 length is 13 residues. Germline V gene sequence: CDR1 LGHDT, CDR2 YNNKEL (reference sequence). The CDR3 region is CASSQGENTEAFF.

This chain links TRBV14 with TRBJ1-4. From germline, CDR1 is SGHDN and CDR2 FVKESK. This CDR3 comprises 16 residues. The CDR3 loop reads CASSQASGPINEKLFF.

This chain uses TRBV7-2 with TRBJ2-7; TCRdb's D call, TRBD1, is unchecked because there is no DNA. Germline CDR1 reads SGHTA; CDR2 reads FQGNSA. CDR3 length: 14 residues. The CDR3 reads CASQDRGRIHEQYF.

The chain employs TRBV3-2 and TRBJ2-1; no DNA is available, so the TRBD2 call from TCRdb remains unchecked. TRBV3-2 is an annotated pseudogene. The CDR3 has 22 amino acids. The CDR3 loop reads CASSLSSLGNSGGPYKYNEQFF.